The 13 T cell receptor beta chains below come from one sample, sequenced in a study of T-cell reconstitution after alpha-beta-depleted transplantation in children. Preparation of the TCRbeta library used unique molecular identifiers. One entry per CDR3 protein results from TCRdb running MiXCR on the PCR reads. The data hold approximately 420,000 distinct CDR3 sequences, with roughly a tenth observed a single time. Sequencing used PBMCs from the stem cell graft donor, obtained from the stem cell graft. The receptors stem from a human donor who donated a stem cell graft to a child with acute myeloid leukemia.

This clonotype came up many times. The chain employs TRBV27 and TRBJ2-5; 10 bases are a match to TRBD2. The germline CDR1 and CDR2 sequences are MNHEY and SMNVEV (reference sequence). With V trimmed by 3 bases and J by 2 bases, 12 bases remained unmatched. The CDR3 consists of 18 residues. CDR3 amino acids: CASSFRILAGAGQETQYF. CDR3 bases: TGTGCCAGCAGTTTCAGGATCCTAGCGGGAGCTGGGCAAGAGACCCAGTACTTC.

The chain combines TRBV20-1 with TRBJ2-1; the D is unclear. CDR3 length: 15 amino acids. Looked up from germline, CDR1 is DFQATT and CDR2 is SNEGSKA (reference sequence). V was cut by 5 bases and J by 4 bases, with 18 bases left in between. CDR3 DNA sequence: TGCAGTGCTCCCCCCACGCTAGAGAAGTACAATGAGCAGTTCTTC. Residues: CSAPPTLEKYNEQFF.

There are a few counts of this clonotype. The rearrangement uses TRBV7-9 and TRBJ2-7, with 12 nucleotides matching TRBD2. J lost 3 bases, V lost 10 bases, and 7 bases had no gene match. CDR1 is SEHNR and CDR2 is FQNEAQ in the germline V gene (reference sequence). The CDR3 runs 14 residues. CDR3 sequence reads: CAKRLAGDHYEQYV. The DNA of the CDR3 is TGTGCCAAGAGACTAGCGGGAGATCACTACGAGCAGTACGTC.

The CDR3 region is CAIARLAGDNEQFF. CDR3 nucleotide sequence: TGTGCCATCGCTCGACTAGCGGGAGACAATGAGCAGTTCTTC. This chain joins TRBV10-3 and TRBJ2-1; the match to TRBD2 covers 12 bases. The CDR3 is made up of 14 amino acids. V shed 8 bases and J 5 bases; nucleotides not matched to a gene: 4. Germline lookup yields CDR1 ENHRY and CDR2 SYGVKD.

This chain links TRBV7-2 with TRBJ2-5, with TRBD1 as a possible D gene (5 bases). The V gene's germline CDR1 is SGHTA and CDR2 FQGNSA. Trimming pared 5 bases from V and 4 bases from J, leaving 14 bases between. The CDR3 length is 14 residues. The CDR3 DNA follows: TGTGCCAGCAGCAAAGACAGCTTGGGAGAGACCCAGTACTTC. Amino acids: CASSKDSLGETQYF.

Only one count was recorded for this clonotype. The J gene is TRBJ2-1, the V gene TRBV30; D call uncertain. The V end was cut by 6 bases, the J end by 3 bases, with 6 bases between. This CDR3 has 11 amino acids. CDR1 and CDR2 (germline): GTSNPN, SVGIG (reference sequence). This CDR3 reads CACRYYNEQFF. CDR3 nucleotides: TGTGCCTGCCGTTACTACAATGAGCAGTTCTTC. Looking up the rest from reference TRBV30 and TRBJ2-1 gives the full variable domain: SQTIHQWPATLVQPVGSPLSLECTVEGTSNPNLYWYRQAAGRGLQLLFYSVGIGQISSEVPQNLSASRPQDRQFILSSKKLLLSDSGFYLCACRYYNEQFFGPGTRLTVL.

The chain employs TRBV20-1 and TRBJ2-5, with 12 bases fitting TRBD2. J gave up 4 bases and V 8 bases, and 8 bases lay outside the gene matches. Germline V gives CDR1 DFQATT, CDR2 SNEGSKA (reference sequence). The CDR3 is 14 amino acids. The CDR3 nucleotides are TGCAGTACTCCTCCTAGCGGGAGGGGAGAGACCCAGTACTTC. Amino acids: CSTPPSGRGETQYF.

This clonotype was picked up many times. This chain uses TRBV6-1 with TRBJ2-5, with TRBD2 identical over 12 bases. Germline V CDR1 and CDR2: MNHNS, SASEGT. This CDR3 contains 14 residues. The trim removed 3 bases at V and 4 bases at J, leaving 0 bases unmatched. The CDR3, as DNA: TGTGCCAGCAGTGAGACTAGCGGGGGAGAGACCCAGTACTTC. Translation: CASSETSGGETQYF.

This clonotype was observed a few times. The chain links TRBV7-8 to TRBJ1-1; weak D call: TRBD1 (6 bases). Per germline, CDR1 SGHVS and CDR2 FQNEAQ. Deletions cut 4 bases from V and 11 bases from J, with 11 bases between. The CDR3 extends over 11 amino acids. The CDR3 sequence is CASSWGGAAFF. CDR3 sequence (DNA): TGTGCCAGCAGCTGGGGGGGCGCGGCTTTCTTT.

This clonotype has at least ten counts. This rearrangement joins TRBV5-1 to TRBJ2-2; D is unresolved. The germline V and J ends were trimmed by 7 bases and 4 bases, with 2 bases remaining between them. The CDR3 runs to 10 residues. Germline CDR1 is SGHRS and CDR2 is YFSETQ. This chain's CDR3 is CASGTGELFF. The DNA for the CDR3 is TGCGCCAGCGGCACCGGGGAGCTGTTTTTT.

This clonotype was found many times. The chain uses TRBV12-3 or TRBV12-4 and TRBJ2-5; D gene uncertain. V lost 3 bases, J lost 1 base, and 9 bases lay in between. There are 14 residues in the CDR3. Here the CDR3 reads CASSLVASQETQYF. The CDR3 region has the DNA TGTGCCAGCAGTTTGGTTGCTTCCCAAGAGACCCAGTACTTC.

In this sample, this clonotype turned up many times. J is TRBJ2-1 and V is TRBV7-2; TRBD2 aligns across 11 bases. This CDR3 region has 14 residues. J lost 6 bases, V lost 5 bases, and 3 bases had no gene match. CDR1 and CDR2 from the germline V gene are SGHTA and FQGNSA. The DNA for the CDR3 is TGTGCCAGCAGCAGAGGACTAGCGGGCAATGAGCAGTTCTTC. Translating it yields CASSRGLAGNEQFF.

This clonotype showed up many times. The CDR3 spells CASSLAGSSYNSPLHF. In DNA, the CDR3 is TGCGCCAGCAGCTTGGCCGGGAGCTCCTATAATTCACCCCTCCACTTT. The J gene is TRBJ1-6, the V gene TRBV5-1; D gene ambiguous. The CDR3 runs 16 residues. Germline V gene data show CDR1 as SGHRS and CDR2 as YFSETQ. Trimming cost V 0 bases and J 0 bases, with 7 bases left between them.